These T cell receptor beta chains were read from a single sample in a study of OX40 agonist ivuxolimab in advanced cancers. The table came from immunoSEQ multiplex PCR; TCRdb's copy has only in-frame clones and leaves some out. The sample lists 25,000 to 30,000 clones; around four fifths were seen once. Sequencing used CD4+ or CD8+ T cells sorted from blood, obtained in a trial of the OX40 agonist ivuxolimab. The receptors were sampled from an adult with an advanced solid tumor such as melanoma, head and neck, liver or kidney cancer. Both conserved end residues are part of each CDR3. Fields, in order: J gene, V gene, clone size, D gene, CDR3 protein, CDR3 DNA. A D gene is named only where the DNA matches it firmly. The size of a clone is reported for some rows only, either as once, few or many, or as a class for expanded clones.

J: TRBJ1-5; V: TRBV6-1; size: NA; D: TRBD1; CDR3: CASRGQGLGQPQHF; DNA: TGTGCCAGCAGGGGACAGGGGTTAGGTCAGCCCCAGCATTTT
J: TRBJ2-1; V: TRBV27; size: once; D: TRBD2; CDR3: CASSFLAGGLEQFF; DNA: TGTGCCAGCAGTTTCCTAGCGGGGGGTCTTGAGCAGTTCTTC
J: TRBJ2-3; V: TRBV5-1; size: NA; D: NA; CDR3: CASSLEASTVYTQYF; DNA: TGCGCCAGCAGCTTGGAGGCTAGCACAGTGTATACGCAGTATTTT
J: TRBJ1-2; V: TRBV7-9; size: NA; D: NA; CDR3: CASSLGTAPYGYTF; DNA: TGTGCCAGCAGCTTAGGGACAGCTCCCTATGGCTACACCTTC
J: TRBJ1-5; V: TRBV15; size: NA; D: NA; CDR3: CATAPWGQHQPQHF; DNA: TGTGCCACCGCCCCCTGGGGGCAACATCAGCCCCAGCATTTT
J: TRBJ2-7; V: TRBV7-9; size: NA; D: TRBD1; CDR3: CASSLGQGTYEQYF; DNA: TGTGCCAGCAGCCTAGGACAGGGGACCTACGAGCAGTACTTC
J: TRBJ1-3; V: TRBV7-6; size: NA; D: NA; CDR3: CASSPTRGNTIYF; DNA: TGTGCCAGCAGCCCTACTCGAGGAAACACCATATATTTT
J: TRBJ1-3; V: TRBV7-6; size: NA; D: NA; CDR3: CASSHNLQGGNTIYF; DNA: TGTGCCAGCAGCCACAACCTACAGGGAGGAAACACCATATATTTT
J: TRBJ1-5; V: TRBV11-3; size: NA; D: TRBD1; CDR3: CASSLVGQGAGNQPQHF; DNA: TGTGCCAGCAGCTTAGTAGGACAGGGGGCCGGCAATCAGCCCCAGCATTTT
J: TRBJ1-4; V: TRBV6-1; size: NA; D: NA; CDR3: CASSPYRIPNEKLFF; DNA: TGTGCCAGCAGTCCCTACAGGATCCCCAATGAAAAACTGTTTTTT
J: TRBJ2-1; V: TRBV7-3; size: NA; D: NA; CDR3: CASSLNLHGNEQFF; DNA: TGTGCCAGCAGCTTAAACTTGCATGGGAATGAGCAGTTCTTC
J: TRBJ2-1; V: TRBV14; size: NA; D: TRBD2; CDR3: CASSPSGGGYNEQFF; DNA: TGTGCCAGCAGCCCCTCGGGGGGGGGCTACAATGAGCAGTTCTTC
J: TRBJ1-2; V: TRBV29-1; size: NA; D: NA; CDR3: CSVEGPQEMNYGYTF; DNA: TGCAGCGTTGAAGGACCCCAGGAAATGAACTATGGCTACACCTTC
J: TRBJ1-1; V: TRBV29-1; size: NA; D: NA; CDR3: CSAVTGGLLEAFF; DNA: TGCAGCGCCGTCACCGGGGGTCTCCTTGAAGCTTTCTTT
J: TRBJ2-3; V: TRBV6-1; size: NA; D: TRBD1; CDR3: CASSEAGQGGTDTQYF; DNA: TGTGCCAGCAGTGAAGCGGGACAGGGGGGCACAGATACGCAGTATTTT
J: TRBJ2-7; V: TRBV10-2; size: NA; D: NA; CDR3: CASSAGQGLRYEQYF; DNA: TGCGCCAGCAGTGCGGGCCAGGGACTTCGCTACGAGCAGTACTTC
J: TRBJ2-4; V: TRBV6-5; size: NA; D: TRBD2; CDR3: CASSYASSGEKNIQYF; DNA: TGTGCCAGCAGTTACGCTTCTAGCGGGGAGAAAAACATTCAGTACTTC
J: TRBJ2-2; V: TRBV18; size: once; D: NA; CDR3: CASSPPVYTGELFF; DNA: TGTGCCAGCTCACCACCGGTGTACACCGGGGAGCTGTTTTTT
J: TRBJ1-2; V: TRBV19; size: NA; D: NA; CDR3: CASSIGGRAANYGYTF; DNA: TGTGCCAGTAGTATAGGCGGCAGGGCCGCTAACTATGGCTACACCTTC
J: TRBJ1-4; V: TRBV19; size: NA; D: TRBD1; CDR3: CASHSGTGEEKLFF; DNA: TGTGCCAGCCATTCCGGGACAGGGGAGGAAAAACTGTTTTTT
J: TRBJ2-3; V: TRBV7-8; size: NA; D: NA; CDR3: CASSLRDTQYF; DNA: TGTGCCAGCAGCTTGAGGGATACGCAGTATTTT
J: TRBJ2-1; V: TRBV7-9; size: NA; D: NA; CDR3: CASTPSVSSYNEQFF; DNA: TGTGCCAGCACCCCTAGCGTAAGCTCCTACAATGAGCAGTTCTTC
J: TRBJ2-1; V: TRBV19; size: NA; D: TRBD2; CDR3: CASSTREESSYNEQFF; DNA: TGTGCCAGTAGTACCCGGGAGGAAAGCTCCTACAATGAGCAGTTCTTC
J: TRBJ1-2; V: TRBV7-6; size: few; D: TRBD1; CDR3: CASSPQGAVGYTF; DNA: TGTGCCAGCAGTCCTCAGGGGGCCGTGGGCTACACCTTC
J: TRBJ2-7; V: TRBV5-6; size: few; D: NA; CDR3: CASSFPGQHYEQYF; DNA: TGTGCCAGCAGCTTCCCGGGACAACACTACGAGCAGTACTTC
J: TRBJ2-2; V: TRBV9; size: NA; D: NA; CDR3: CASSAPPRVSEYTGELFF; DNA: TGTGCCAGCAGTGCCCCACCCCGGGTGAGCGAATACACCGGGGAGCTGTTTTTT
J: TRBJ2-1; V: TRBV6-5; size: NA; D: TRBD2; CDR3: CASSYLTSGGEQFF; DNA: TGTGCCAGCAGTTACCTTACTAGCGGGGGGGAGCAGTTCTTC
J: TRBJ1-1; V: TRBV5-8; size: NA; D: NA; CDR3: CASSLYTEAFF; DNA: TGTGCCAGCAGCCTCTACACTGAAGCTTTCTTT
J: TRBJ1-2; V: TRBV7-9; size: once; D: NA; CDR3: CASSPPVQFVGYTF; DNA: TGTGCCAGCAGCCCCCCGGTCCAATTCGTTGGCTACACCTTC
J: TRBJ2-3; V: TRBV29-1; size: NA; D: TRBD1; CDR3: CSVSGTGPDTQYF; DNA: TGCAGCGTTTCCGGGACAGGGCCTGATACGCAGTATTTT
J: TRBJ2-2; V: TRBV5-1; size: NA; D: TRBD1; CDR3: CASSDLGGQRTGELFF; DNA: TGCGCCAGCAGCGACCTAGGGGGACAGAGAACCGGGGAGCTGTTTTTT
J: TRBJ2-7; V: TRBV27; size: once; D: TRBD1; CDR3: CASSLQGAYEQYF; DNA: TGTGCCAGCAGTCTACAGGGGGCCTACGAGCAGTACTTC
J: TRBJ2-5; V: TRBV27; size: NA; D: NA; CDR3: CASSFVGAASETQYF; DNA: TGTGCCAGCAGTTTTGTTGGGGCGGCCTCAGAGACCCAGTACTTC
J: TRBJ1-5; V: TRBV4-1; size: NA; D: NA; CDR3: CASSQGNQPQHF; DNA: TGCGCCAGCAGCCAAGGCAATCAGCCCCAGCATTTT
J: TRBJ2-7; V: TRBV4-1; size: once; D: NA; CDR3: CASSQDVGELTYEQYF; DNA: TGCGCCAGCAGCCAAGATGTGGGAGAACTAACCTACGAGCAGTACTTC
J: TRBJ2-1; V: TRBV7-3; size: NA; D: TRBD2; CDR3: CASSAGGSSYNEQFF; DNA: TGTGCCAGCAGCGCGGGGGGAAGCTCCTACAATGAGCAGTTCTTC
J: TRBJ2-7; V: TRBV11-2; size: NA; D: TRBD2; CDR3: CASSLGLAGGYEQYF; DNA: TGTGCCAGCAGCTTAGGGCTGGCGGGGGGCTACGAGCAGTACTTC
J: TRBJ2-7; V: TRBV2; size: NA; D: NA; CDR3: CASSLTTFFEQYF; DNA: TGTGCCAGCAGTCTCACGACATTTTTCGAGCAGTACTTC
J: TRBJ2-4; V: TRBV19; size: NA; D: NA; CDR3: CASSNQRTTLAKNIQYF; DNA: TGTGCCAGTAGTAATCAGAGGACAACCCTAGCCAAAAACATTCAGTACTTC
J: TRBJ2-5; V: TRBV9; size: NA; D: TRBD2; CDR3: CASSVRGAPQETQYF; DNA: TGTGCCAGCAGCGTGCGGGGGGCACCGCAAGAGACCCAGTACTTC
J: TRBJ1-2; V: TRBV18; size: NA; D: NA; CDR3: CASSPPGVGLPTYNYGYTF; DNA: TGTGCCAGCTCACCCCCAGGGGTGGGGTTGCCTACTTATAACTATGGCTACACCTTC
J: TRBJ2-3; V: TRBV7-8; size: NA; D: TRBD2; CDR3: CASSVGLAGGTDTQYF; DNA: TGTGCCAGCAGCGTCGGACTAGCGGGGGGCACAGATACGCAGTATTTT
J: TRBJ2-7; V: TRBV4-2; size: NA; D: TRBD2; CDR3: CASSQGLAGGYEQYF; DNA: TGTGCCAGCAGCCAAGGGTTAGCGGGGGGCTACGAGCAGTACTTC
J: TRBJ1-2; V: TRBV5-1; size: once; D: NA; CDR3: CASSSTTGLNGYTF; DNA: TGCGCCAGCTCCTCGACGACAGGTTTGAATGGCTACACCTTC
J: TRBJ1-3; V: TRBV5-6; size: NA; D: NA; CDR3: CASSFETGNSGNTIYF; DNA: TGTGCCAGCAGCTTTGAAACAGGAAACTCTGGAAACACCATATATTTT
J: TRBJ2-3; V: TRBV27; size: large; D: NA; CDR3: CASLPGGTSTDTQYF; DNA: TGTGCCAGTCTCCCCGGGGGAACTAGCACAGATACGCAGTATTTT
J: TRBJ2-2; V: TRBV10-2; size: NA; D: NA; CDR3: CASSLTSEDGELFF; DNA: TGCGCCAGCAGTCTTACTAGTGAAGATGGGGAGCTGTTTTTT
J: TRBJ1-2; V: TRBV4-1; size: medium-sized; D: NA; CDR3: CASSQDLGGQAPGYTF; DNA: TGCGCCAGCAGCCAAGATCTGGGAGGACAAGCGCCTGGCTACACCTTC